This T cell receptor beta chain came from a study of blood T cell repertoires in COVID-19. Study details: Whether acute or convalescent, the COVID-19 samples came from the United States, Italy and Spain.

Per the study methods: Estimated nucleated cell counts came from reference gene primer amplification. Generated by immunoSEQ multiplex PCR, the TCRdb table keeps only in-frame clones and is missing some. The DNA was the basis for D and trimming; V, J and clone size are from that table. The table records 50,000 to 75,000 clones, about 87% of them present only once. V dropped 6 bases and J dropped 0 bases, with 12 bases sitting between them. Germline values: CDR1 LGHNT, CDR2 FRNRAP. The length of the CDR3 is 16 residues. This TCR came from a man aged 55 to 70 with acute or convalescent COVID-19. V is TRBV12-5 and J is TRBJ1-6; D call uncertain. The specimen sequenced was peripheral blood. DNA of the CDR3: TGTGCTAGTGGACAGACCGAGAGCTCCTATAATTCACCCCTCCACTTT. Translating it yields CASGQTESSYNSPLHF.